The 6 T cell receptor beta chains below come from one sample, sequenced in a study of T-cell reconstitution after alpha-beta-depleted transplantation in children. It was with unique molecular identifiers that the TCRbeta library was prepared. TCRdb re-analysed the PCR reads in MiXCR, keeping a single row per CDR3 protein. This sample has 350,000 to 400,000 distinct CDR3 sequences, with approximately 12% found just once. The sequencing used PBMCs, collected from the stem cell graft. The receptors come from a human donor who donated a stem cell graft to a child with Fanconi anemia.

This clonotype was observed a handful of times. The chain recombines TRBV9 with TRBJ2-2; D uncertain. The CDR3 length is 14 residues. V was cut by 0 bases and J by 1 base, with 4 bases left in between. CDR1 SGDLS and CDR2 YYNGEE come from the germline V gene. This chain's CDR3 is CASSVALNTGELFF. CDR3 nucleotide sequence: TGTGCCAGCAGCGTAGCTCTGAACACCGGGGAGCTGTTTTTT. Full variable domain (remainder filled in from reference TRBV9 and TRBJ2-2): DSGVTQTPKHLITATGQRVTLRCSPRSGDLSVYWYQQSLDQGLQFLIQYYNGEERAKGNILERFSAQQFPDLHSELNLSSLELGDSALYFCASSVALNTGELFFGEGSRLTVL.

This clonotype appeared many times. This chain's CDR3 is CSARAGGLNYGYTF. DNA for the CDR3: TGCAGTGCTAGAGCCGGGGGGCTGAACTATGGCTACACCTTC. This chain joins TRBV20-1 and TRBJ1-2; tentative D call: TRBD1 (6 bases). V lost 1 base and J 2 bases, leaving 11 bases between the germline ends. CDR1 and CDR2 (germline): DFQATT, SNEGSKA (reference sequence). This CDR3 region has 14 residues.

Ten or more counts support this clonotype. Here the CDR3 DNA reads TGCAGCGTTGTCGACCTCAGGGACCCTGAAGCTTTCTTT. Translating gives CSVVDLRDPEAFF. The chain links TRBV29-1 to TRBJ1-1; maybe TRBD1 (5 bases). Germline V gives CDR1 SQVTM, CDR2 ANQGSEA. This CDR3 has 13 amino acids. V lost 4 bases and J lost 6, with 15 bases in between.

The genes are TRBV6-5 and TRBJ2-3; D is unclear. This CDR3 has 14 residues. Germline V gene lookup returns CDR1 MNHEY and CDR2 SVGAGI. Trimming stripped 6 bases from V and 6 bases from J, with 16 bases between. CDR3 coding DNA: TGTGCCAGCAGCTATACTACTCCCCCGGATACGCAGTATTTT. Its protein is CASSYTTPPDTQYF.

The rearrangement joins TRBV19 to TRBJ2-2; 9 bases line up with TRBD1. The germline V gene has CDR1 LNHDA and CDR2 SQIVND (reference sequence). With 7 bases clipped from V and 3 bases from J, the junction kept 6 bases outside the gene matches. The CDR3 covers 15 residues. CDR3 nucleotide sequence: TGTGCCAGTACGGACAGGGGCGGCTACACCGGGGAGCTGTTTTTT. It encodes CASTDRGGYTGELFF.

This clonotype was recorded at least ten times. CDR3 protein: CASSVAASSGNTIYF. CDR3 nucleotides: TGTGCCAGCAGCGTAGCGGCCAGCTCTGGAAACACCATATATTTT. The chain employs TRBV9 and TRBJ1-3; no definite D call. The CDR3 spans 15 residues. Germline-derived CDR1 and CDR2 are SGDLS and YYNGEE. With 0 bases removed from V and 0 bases from J, the gap between germline ends came to 7 bases.